Below, 2 T cell receptor beta chains from the same sample are listed, as sequenced in a study of glioma-infiltrating T cells. Amplification of TCR alpha and beta CDR3 regions from RNA used iRepertoire nested multiplex PCR. TCRdb re-analysed the multiplex PCR reads in MiXCR, keeping a single row per CDR3 protein. Of around 170,000 distinct CDR3 sequences listed, around 45% were seen once; the top ten hold roughly 5.2%. The sample consisted of glioma tissue, nonneoplastic brain tissue, or PBMCs (not recorded which). The receptor set was obtained from a human donor with low-grade glioma or glioblastoma, undergoing nonglioma brain surgery, or in good health (not recorded which).

Details on this clonotype: Possible read error: a much larger clone is one base away. The chain combines TRBV4-2 with TRBJ2-3; no reliable D call. Trimming pared 1 base from V and 2 bases from J, leaving 10 bases between. This CDR3 region has 15 residues. Germline CDR1 is LGHNA and CDR2 is YNFKEQ. CDR3 DNA: TGTGCCAGCAGCCAAGTCGAGGCATACACAGATACGCAGTATTTT. Its translation: CASSQVEAYTDTQYF.

This clonotype was seen just once. J is TRBJ2-7 and V is TRBV6-2 or TRBV6-3; tentatively, D is TRBD2 (5 bases). This CDR3 comprises 14 residues. Germline V gene sequence: CDR1 MNHEY, CDR2 SVGEGT. The CDR3 sequence: CVSSYSDPGSYQYF. The CDR3 coding sequence is TGTGTTAGCAGTTACTCCGACCCGGGAAGCTATCAGTACTTC.